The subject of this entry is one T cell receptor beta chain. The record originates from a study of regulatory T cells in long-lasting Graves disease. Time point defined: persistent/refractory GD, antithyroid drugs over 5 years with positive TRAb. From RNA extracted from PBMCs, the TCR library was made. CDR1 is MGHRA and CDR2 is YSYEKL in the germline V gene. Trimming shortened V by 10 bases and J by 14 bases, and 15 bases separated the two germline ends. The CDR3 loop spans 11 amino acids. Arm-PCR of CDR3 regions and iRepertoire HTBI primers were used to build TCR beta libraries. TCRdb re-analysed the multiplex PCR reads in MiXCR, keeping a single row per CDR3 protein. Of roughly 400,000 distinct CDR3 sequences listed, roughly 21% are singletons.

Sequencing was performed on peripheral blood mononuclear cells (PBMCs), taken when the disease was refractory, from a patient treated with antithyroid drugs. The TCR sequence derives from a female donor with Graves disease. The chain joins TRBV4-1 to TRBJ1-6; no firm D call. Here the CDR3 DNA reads TGCGCCACCTACGACCGCTTCACCCTCCACTTT. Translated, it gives CATYDRFTLHF.